The clone carrying this TCR beta chain was counted only a few times. The antigen is undetermined. The sample is drawn from a study of human T cells and chemical hapten exposure. The study, taken as a whole, reports: PT1 expanded TCR numbers tracked positively with patch test score.

V gave up 0 bases and J gave up 6 bases; unmatched junction bases: 11. Germline CDR1 MNHEY, CDR2 SVGAGI. The CDR3 sequence is 16 residues long. Original methodology: Individual samples carried between about 23,224 and 700,000 TCRs, with about 88,000 as the median. Each CDR3 protein is one row after TCRdb ran MiXCR on the RACE reads. TCRdb's processing, not the authors' own work, is the source of the V and J calls. Of some 81,000 distinct CDR3 sequences in the sample, 9.5% to 13% were seen once. Sample time point: patch test 2, 6 weeks after DPC sensitization. Treatment: therapeutic diphenylcyclopropenone sensitization with weekly scalp DPC.

Sequenced material: whole blood, taken in connection with sensitization to the hapten diphenylcyclopropenone (DPC). This receptor was obtained from a man between 18 and 35 years old with alopecia areata. Some clones in this sample may be carry-over from other donors' samples. The chain has TRBV6-5 and TRBJ2-7, with 7 bases identical to TRBD1. The CDR3 DNA follows: TGTGCCAGCAGTTACTCGGCATACAGGGGCCTAGGCGAGCAGTACTTC. This sequence encodes CASSYSAYRGLGEQYF.